Below, one T cell receptor (beta chain) is given with its context. CDR1 and CDR2 (germline): LNHDA, SQIVND (reference sequence). The CDR3 has 16 amino acids. V trimming: 5 bases; J trimming: 10 bases; junction bases outside the gene matches: 10. Clinical history reported by participants formed the basis on which cohorts were assigned. The sample originates from a study of blood T cell repertoires in COVID-19. In the original analysis: Reference gene primer amplification gave estimated nucleated cell counts. Sequencing used immunoSEQ multiplex PCR; TCRdb keeps in-frame clones, though not all of them. V and J calls and clone size follow that table, whereas D and trimming were derived from the DNA. The sample lists around 250,000 clones, around 88% occurring once.

The chain uses TRBV19 and TRBJ2-1; TRBD2 agrees at 14 bases. Sequenced material: PBMCs or T cells enriched from blood (not recorded which). The clonotype originates from a woman in her fifties or sixties who had recovered from COVID-19. CDR3 amino acids: CASSFPGLAGVSEQFF. The CDR3 DNA sequence: TGTGCCAGTAGTTTCCCGGGACTAGCGGGAGTCAGCGAGCAGTTCTTC.